This entry lists 9 T cell receptor beta chains sequenced from one sample in a study of blood T cell repertoires in COVID-19. TCRdb keeps only in-frame clones here, not all; method: immunoSEQ multiplex PCR. The table includes around 50,000 clones, approximately 89% detected once. Sequenced: peripheral blood. Receptors originate from a human donor in a cohort sampled during active COVID-19.

The chain recombines TRBV3-1 (or the pseudogene TRBV3-2) with TRBJ2-3; D is possibly TRBD2 (6 bases). In germline, CDR1 is LGHDT, CDR2 YNNKEL (reference sequence). Between the trimmed V and J ends, which lost 1 base and 3 bases, there was a span of 17 bases. The CDR3 sequence is 17 residues long. In DNA form, the CDR3 reads TGTGCCAGCAGCCAAGCCTTTCGTCCGCGGGGAACAGATACGCAGTATTTT. Protein sequence: CASSQAFRPRGTDTQYF.

The J gene is TRBJ2-7, the V gene TRBV2; a weak D match, TRBD1 (5 bases). V lost 2 bases and J 6 bases, leaving 8 bases between the germline ends. CDR1 is SNHLY and CDR2 is FYNNEI in the germline V gene. The length of the CDR3 is 12 residues. CDR3 nucleotides: TGTGCCAGCAGTGAACTGACAGCCGAGCAGTACTTC. Protein sequence: CASSELTAEQYF.

The gene calls are TRBV18 and TRBJ1-2; D perhaps matches TRBD1 (6 bases). From germline, CDR1 is KGHSH and CDR2 LQKENI. V was pared by 2 bases and J by 0 bases, with 10 bases between. The CDR3 runs 15 residues. CDR3 bases: TGTGCCAGCTCACCATCAACAGGGTCTAACTATGGCTACACCTTC. Amino acid sequence: CASSPSTGSNYGYTF.

This clone showed up just once. The chain recombines TRBV28 with TRBJ1-2; no reliable D call. The CDR3 runs to 14 residues. The germline CDR1 and CDR2 sequences are MDHEN and SYDVKM. V lost 2 bases to trimming and J lost 6 bases, with 13 bases between them. The CDR3 loop is CASSLGRSSNGYTF. For the CDR3, the DNA is TGTGCCAGCAGTTTAGGTCGGAGTTCAAATGGCTACACCTTC.

The chain combines TRBV7-9 with TRBJ2-7, with D perhaps matching TRBD2 (5 bases). The CDR3 is made up of 14 amino acids. V lost 5 bases to trimming and J lost 2 bases, with 13 bases between them. Germline V lookup: CDR1 SEHNR, CDR2 FQNEAQ (reference sequence). In DNA, the CDR3 is TGTGCCAGCAGCCCCGGACTCTTAGCCTACGAGCAGTACTTC. Protein: CASSPGLLAYEQYF.

The V call is TRBV27, the J call TRBJ2-2; D possibly corresponds to TRBD1 (5 bases). CDR1 and CDR2 from the germline V gene are MNHEY and SMNVEV (reference sequence). V lost 6 bases to trimming and J lost 3 bases, with 11 bases between them. There are 14 residues in the CDR3. The DNA of the CDR3 is TGTGCCAGCAGCCTTCAGGGATACACCGGGGAGCTGTTTTTT. Amino acid sequence: CASSLQGYTGELFF.

The chain combines TRBV18 with TRBJ2-1, with 13 bases matching TRBD2. CDR3 length: 18 amino acids. Germline CDR1 and CDR2: KGHSH and LQKENI. With 4 bases clipped from V and 0 bases from J, the junction kept 6 bases outside the gene matches. In DNA form, the CDR3 reads TGTGCCAGCTCACTAGGACTAGCGGGGGCCCCCTCCTACAATGAGCAGTTCTTC. It codes for CASSLGLAGAPSYNEQFF.

The gene calls are TRBV19 and TRBJ1-1; no clear D. The CDR3 runs 11 residues. Germline CDR1 and CDR2: LNHDA and SQIVND (reference sequence). Trimming removed 7 bases at V and 2 bases at J, with 5 bases between. CDR3 DNA sequence: TGTGCCAGTATACAAAACACTGAAGCTTTCTTT. It yields the protein CASIQNTEAFF.

CDR3 residues: CSVRGQGTEAFF. For the CDR3, the DNA is TGCAGCGTTCGCGGACAGGGCACTGAAGCTTTCTTT. The chain carries TRBV29-1 and TRBJ1-1, with TRBD1 matching 8 bases. This CDR3 comprises 12 residues. Germline assignment: CDR1 SQVTM and CDR2 ANQGSEA. Trimming cost V 5 bases and J 4 bases; bases outside gene matches: 3.